The 3 T cell receptor beta chains in this list originate from one sample, sequenced in a study of shared clonotypes between healthy human individuals. Repertoires were generated with immunoSEQ multiplex PCR, while TCRdb's copy carries only in-frame clones and drops some. The sample lists hundreds of thousands of clones; 97% were seen once. Sequencing used naive CD4+ T cells sorted from blood. The sample's subset: CD45RA+ positively selected. The receptor set was obtained from a woman in her 30s in good health.

The chain combines TRBV28 with TRBJ2-7; D is possibly TRBD1 or TRBD2 (6 bases each). Trimming cost V 8 bases and J 2 bases, with 13 bases left between them. The CDR3 covers 13 residues. Germline V gives CDR1 MDHEN, CDR2 SYDVKM. The CDR3 reads CASGVGGPYEQYF. CDR3 nucleotide sequence: TGTGCCAGCGGCGTCGGGGGCCCCTACGAGCAGTACTTC.

Points on this clone: The sample contains more than one DNA sequence encoding this CDR3. The chain uses TRBV19 and TRBJ1-1, with D unclear. This CDR3 comprises 14 residues. Germline V CDR1 and CDR2: LNHDA, SQIVND (reference sequence). Trimming took off 2 bases at V and 2 bases at J, with 9 bases between the two ends. For the CDR3, the DNA is TGTGCCAGTAGTATACCCGGACTTAACACTGAAGCTTTCTTT. This sequence encodes CASSIPGLNTEAFF. The full variable domain, in which reference TRBV19 and TRBJ1-1 provide the parts outside the CDR3, is DGGITQSPKYLFRKEGQNVTLSCEQNLNHDAMYWYRQDPGQGLRLIYYSQIVNDFQKGDIAEGYSVSREKKESFPLTVTSAQKNPTAFYLCASSIPGLNTEAFFGQGTRLTVV.

V gene TRBV11-2 combines with J gene TRBJ2-2; TRBD2 aligns across 10 bases. Germline loops: CDR1 SGHAT, CDR2 FQNNGV. This CDR3 comprises 17 residues. V shed 1 base, J shed 3 bases, and the junction held 5 bases outside the gene matches. CDR3 protein: CASSLGGTSVYTGELFF. CDR3 DNA sequence: TGTGCCAGCAGCTTAGGGGGGACTAGCGTATACACCGGGGAGCTGTTTTTT.